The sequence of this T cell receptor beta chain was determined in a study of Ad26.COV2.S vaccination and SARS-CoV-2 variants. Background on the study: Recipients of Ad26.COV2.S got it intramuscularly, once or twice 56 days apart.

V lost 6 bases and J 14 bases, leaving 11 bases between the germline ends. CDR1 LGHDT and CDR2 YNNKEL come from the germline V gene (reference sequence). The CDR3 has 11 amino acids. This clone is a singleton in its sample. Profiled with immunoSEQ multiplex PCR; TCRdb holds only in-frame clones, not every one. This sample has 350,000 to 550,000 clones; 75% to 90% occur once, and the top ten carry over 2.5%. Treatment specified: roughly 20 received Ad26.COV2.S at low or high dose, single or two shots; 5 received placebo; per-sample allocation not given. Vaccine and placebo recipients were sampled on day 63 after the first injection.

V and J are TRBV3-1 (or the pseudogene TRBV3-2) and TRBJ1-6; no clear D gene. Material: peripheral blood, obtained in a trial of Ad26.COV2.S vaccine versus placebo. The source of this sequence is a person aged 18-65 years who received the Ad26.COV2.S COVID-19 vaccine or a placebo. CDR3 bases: TGTGCCAGCAGAGCCCTCGGATCCCTCCACTTT. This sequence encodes CASRALGSLHF.